These 19 T cell receptor beta chains were sequenced from one sample in a study of cytomegalovirus exposure and HLA in healthy donors. The PCR used 60 Vbeta and 13 Jbeta primers. Libraries were prepared by immunoSEQ multiplex PCR; TCRdb keeps only in-frame clonotypes and omits some of them. The data show some 110,000 clones, about 69% seen once. Specimen: PBMCs. Source of these receptors: a man in his forties in good health and CMV-seronegative.

This chain uses TRBV9 with TRBJ1-2, with 11 bases lining up with TRBD1. The germline V gene encodes CDR1 SGDLS and CDR2 YYNGEE. V trimming: 5 bases; J trimming: 4 bases; junction bases outside the gene matches: 7. The CDR3 has 15 residues. The CDR3 coding sequence is TGTGCCAGCAGTTCGGACAGGGGGCGCGTCTATGGCTACACCTTC. This gives the protein CASSSDRGRVYGYTF.

This clone was observed a few times. The chain combines TRBV5-6 with TRBJ2-1; D is possibly TRBD2 (6 bases). The CDR3 totals 14 residues. In germline, CDR1 is SGHDT, CDR2 YYEEEE. The germline V and J ends were trimmed by 2 bases and 8 bases, with 14 bases remaining between them. CDR3 loop: CASSLSLAMDEQFF. Written as DNA, the CDR3 is TGTGCCAGCAGCTTAAGCCTAGCGATGGATGAGCAGTTCTTC.

The chain employs TRBV6-6 and TRBJ2-3; TRBD2 matches 8 bases. Unmatched junction bases numbered 3, after V lost 6 bases and J lost 4 bases. CDR1 and CDR2 from the germline V gene are MNHNY and SVGAGI (reference sequence). The CDR3 has 13 amino acids. The CDR3 DNA sequence: TGTGCCAGCAGCCCGGGGGGGGCAGATACGCAGTATTTT. Its protein is CASSPGGADTQYF.

V gene TRBV11-2 combines with J gene TRBJ2-3, with 7 bases aligning to TRBD1. CDR3 length equals 15 residues. The ends lost 6 bases at V and 1 base at J; junction bases unmatched: 7. The germline V gene has CDR1 SGHAT and CDR2 FQNNGV. The CDR3 nucleotides are TGTGCCAGCAGTCAAGACAGGGTCGGCACAGATACGCAGTATTTT. Amino acids: CASSQDRVGTDTQYF.

The chain carries TRBV2 and TRBJ1-1; D is ambiguous. V was trimmed by 3 bases and J by 1 base, leaving 12 bases between them. CDR1 and CDR2 from the germline V gene are SNHLY and FYNNEI. This CDR3 spans 15 amino acids. The CDR3 sequence: CASSEGGLQNTEAFF. CDR3 nucleotide sequence: TGTGCCAGCAGTGAGGGAGGACTACAGAACACTGAAGCTTTCTTT. Based on the CDR3 plus reference TRBV2 and TRBJ1-1, the full variable domain is EPEVTQTPSHQVTQMGQEVILRCVPISNHLYFYWYRQILGQKVEFLVSFYNNEISEKSEIFDDQFSVERPDGSNFTLKIRSTKLEDSAMYFCASSEGGLQNTEAFFGQGTRLTVV.

This chain connects TRBV11-2 to TRBJ2-7, with D possibly matching TRBD1 (5 bases). The length of the CDR3 is 16 residues. The germline V gene has CDR1 SGHAT and CDR2 FQNNGV. V was cut by 1 base and J by 2 bases, with 15 bases left in between. In nucleotides, the CDR3 is TGTGCCAGCAGCTTAGGACAGAGGCCCTCTCCCTACGAGCAGTACTTC. This encodes CASSLGQRPSPYEQYF.

The chain has TRBV4-1 and TRBJ1-4; 10 nucleotides match TRBD1. The germline gives CDR1 MGHRA, CDR2 YSYEKL. Trimming took 6 bases from V and 0 from J; bases not matched to a gene: 10. CDR3 length equals 18 residues. The CDR3 reads CASRTPTGGLSTNEKLFF. As DNA, the CDR3 is TGCGCCAGCAGAACACCGACAGGGGGCCTGTCAACTAATGAAAAACTGTTTTTT.

A remark on this clone: Its ends do not fully match the called genes, so a read error is possible. The rearrangement joins TRBV7-7 to TRBJ2-7; possibly TRBD2 for D (6 bases). This CDR3 comprises 13 residues. The V gene's germline CDR1 is SSHAT and CDR2 FNYEAQ (reference sequence). The CDR3 bases are TGTGCTAGCAGCTTAGTCAGAGCGGGCGAGCAGTACTTC. This gives the protein CASSLVRAGEQYF. Full variable domain (outside the CDR3, taken from reference TRBV7-7 and TRBJ2-7): GAGVSQSPRYKVTKRGQDVTLRCDPISSHATLYWYQQALGQGPEFLTYFNYEAQPDKSGLPSDRFSAERPEGSISTLTIQRTEQRDSAMYRCASSLVRAGEQYFGPGTRLTVT.

This chain uses TRBV5-1 with TRBJ1-3, with no clear D. Germline loops: CDR1 SGHRS, CDR2 YFSETQ. The CDR3 has 12 amino acids. V was pared by 2 bases and J by 4 bases, with 4 bases between. The CDR3 DNA reads TGCGCCAGCAGCTTCGAGGGAAACACCATATATTTT. Protein: CASSFEGNTIYF.

This clone showed up just a few times. The CDR3 protein is CASSQVPDLGSSPLHF. In DNA form, the CDR3 reads TGCGCCAGCAGCCAAGTACCGGACTTGGGGAGTTCACCCCTCCACTTT. V is TRBV4-1 and J is TRBJ1-6; D unclear. Germline CDR1 and CDR2: MGHRA and YSYEKL. The CDR3 totals 16 residues. V was pared by 1 base and J by 9 bases, with 16 bases between.

The V call is TRBV28, the J call TRBJ1-2; D is uncertain. Per germline, CDR1 MDHEN and CDR2 SYDVKM. The CDR3 contains 13 residues. Trimming pared 5 bases from V and 8 bases from J, leaving 15 bases between. The chain's CDR3 is CASSPYTGKGYTF. The CDR3 DNA follows: TGTGCCAGCAGTCCTTACACGGGGAAGGGCTACACCTTC.

The chain couples TRBV11-3 to TRBJ2-7; D remains unclear. Per germline, CDR1 SGHNT and CDR2 YENEEA. Trimming cost V 4 bases and J 2 bases, with 15 bases left between them. The CDR3 spans 15 residues. CDR3 amino acids: CASSSYDGEPYEQYF. The CDR3 DNA sequence: TGTGCCAGCAGCTCCTACGACGGAGAACCCTACGAGCAGTACTTC.

This clone was counted a few times. The gene calls are TRBV15 and TRBJ2-5; D possibly corresponds to TRBD1 (6 bases). TRBJ2-7 explains the end of the DNA better; the J call may be wrong. CDR3 size: 16 residues. Germline values: CDR1 LNHNV, CDR2 YYDKDF (reference sequence). The CDR3 loop reads CATSRETGPAAYEQYF. The CDR3 DNA is TGTGCCACCAGCCGCGAAACAGGGCCGGCGGCCTACGAGCAGTACTTC.

This chain connects TRBV29-1 to TRBJ2-1, with unresolved D. With 4 bases removed from V and 7 bases from J, the gap between germline ends came to 11 bases. This CDR3 has 12 residues. The germline V gene has CDR1 SQVTM and CDR2 ANQGSEA. The CDR3, as DNA: TGCAGCGTTGTTGGGCCTTTTAATGAGCAGTTCTTC. It codes for CSVVGPFNEQFF.

This chain uses TRBV6-6 with TRBJ2-3, with 12 positions matching TRBD1. The CDR3 runs to 16 residues. V dropped 2 bases and J dropped 3; count of bases not matched to a gene: 3. Germline V CDR1 and CDR2: MNHNY, SVGAGI (reference sequence). The CDR3, as DNA: TGTGCCAGCAGTTACGGGACAGGGGGCAGGACAGATACGCAGTATTTT. It encodes CASSYGTGGRTDTQYF.

The rearrangement links TRBV6-5 to TRBJ2-7; 8 positions match TRBD2. Germline V CDR1 and CDR2: MNHEY, SVGAGI. The CDR3 runs to 15 residues. V shed 2 bases, J shed 0 bases, and the junction held 3 bases outside the gene matches. The CDR3 here is CASSYLSGTSYEQYF. The DNA for the CDR3 is TGTGCCAGCAGTTACCTTAGCGGGACCTCCTACGAGCAGTACTTC.

The table lists this clone with a few counts. This rearrangement joins TRBV7-8 to TRBJ2-7, with 7 bases identical to TRBD1. This CDR3 has 15 amino acids. Germline-derived CDR1 and CDR2 are SGHVS and FQNEAQ. V lost 5 bases and J lost 3; bases outside the gene matches: 10. The CDR3, as DNA: TGTGCCAGCAGCCAAACCGGGACAGAGATCTACGAGCAGTACTTC. Residues: CASSQTGTEIYEQYF.

CDR3 nucleotide sequence: TGTGCCAGCAGTCAGGACAGCCGTCTGAACACTGAAGCTTTCTTT. Translating gives CASSQDSRLNTEAFF. V usage is TRBV2 and J usage is TRBJ1-1; D perhaps matches TRBD1 (6 bases). This CDR3 is 15 amino acids long. CDR1 and CDR2 from the germline V gene are SNHLY and FYNNEI. Trimming took 5 bases from V and 0 from J, leaving 13 bases between them.

This rearrangement joins TRBV5-1 to TRBJ2-7, with a tentative D call TRBD1 (5 bases). Trimming removed 3 bases from V and 3 bases from J, with 10 bases in between. Germline assignment: CDR1 SGHRS and CDR2 YFSETQ. This CDR3 has 13 residues. The CDR3 coding sequence is TGCGCCAGCAGCTCGGACACTCGCTACGAGCAGTACTTC. It codes for CASSSDTRYEQYF.